This T cell receptor (beta chain) was recovered during a study of Tregs in tolerant kidney transplant recipients. The V end lost 1 base, the J end lost 6 bases, and 3 bases lay between the germline ends. Germline V lookup: CDR1 MNHEY, CDR2 SVGAGI. CDR3 length: 12 amino acids. Details on this clone: Its target is unknown.

Notes on the study in general: Validation in larger populations is needed because few patients were studied. Biological reproducibility was not directly addressed, but technical replication error appeared minimal.

Generated by immunoSEQ multiplex PCR, the TCRdb table keeps only in-frame clones and is missing some. Here the sample spans tens of thousands of clones, just over 90% being singletons. Thawed PBMCs were FACS-sorted into unstimulated CD4+CD25+CD127- regulatory T cells, CD4+CD25- non-regulatory cells, CD4 and CD8 cells. The chain employs TRBV6-5 and TRBJ2-2; the D is unclear. Sequenced input: CD8+ T cells from blood. This receptor was taken from a human donor in good health. The CDR3 nucleotides read TGTGCCAGCAGTTACTTAGCCGGGGAGCTGTTTTTT. It translates to CASSYLAGELFF.